This T cell receptor beta chain was captured in a study of beta chain features in type 1 diabetes. Regarding the study as a whole: Because the template was cDNA, high-expressing cells might be over-represented. Moderate yet significant TCRB CDR3 shortening was seen in Type 1 diabetes patients in all four CD4+ subsets. The VDJ junctions of type 1 diabetes patients carried fewer insertions and more deletions. TCRB repertoires of naive, central memory and Treg cells appeared more similar among patients than among healthy donors.

Losses at the gene ends were 5 bases for V and 4 bases for J; bases not matched to a gene: 5. The CDR3 covers 14 residues. Germline CDR1 and CDR2: SGHTA and FQGTGA. TCRB transcripts that were expressed got sequenced, as all of the isolated RNA had been reverse transcribed. Data came from immunoSEQ multiplex PCR; TCRdb stores just in-frame clones and leaves some out. The table lists about 270,000 clones, 13% to 15% of them singletons. For this clone: Its specificity is not known.

Sequences were obtained from naive CD4+ T cells from blood. This rearrangement joins TRBV7-3 to TRBJ2-1, with 7 nucleotides matching TRBD2. The receptor's source is a man aged 25 to 45 with type 1 diabetes. The CDR3 DNA is TGTGCCAGCAGCAGCTCGGGACTATACAATGAGCAGTTCTTC. It is translated as CASSSSGLYNEQFF.